What follows is one T cell receptor (beta chain) and its context. What it recognizes is unknown. The V gene's germline CDR1 is SGHVS and CDR2 FNYEAQ. The CDR3 is 16 residues long. Trimming cost V 5 bases and J 2 bases, with 19 bases left between them. These data are taken from a study of OX40 agonist ivuxolimab in advanced cancers. Study-level points and caveats: Normalized T-cell clonal expansion was also low in some nonresponders.

This table comes from immunoSEQ multiplex PCR, and its TCRdb copy is limited to in-frame clones, with some not included. The sample includes some 41,000 clones, roughly 90% of them seen just once. This receptor was obtained from an adult with an advanced solid tumor such as melanoma, head and neck, liver or kidney cancer. The chain recombines TRBV7-6 with TRBJ2-7, with D maybe TRBD2 (6 bases). The sample was CD4+ or CD8+ T cells sorted from blood, taken in a trial of the OX40 agonist ivuxolimab. CDR3 residues: CASSPRGVAETYEQYF. The CDR3 DNA is TGTGCCAGCAGCCCGAGGGGCGTAGCGGAGACCTACGAGCAGTACTTC.